The clone carrying this TCR beta chain has just a few counts. Its antigen remains unidentified. This record belongs to a study of identical twins. Whole-study findings and limits: Rather than following the same donors, the conclusions depended on cross-sectional statistical analysis. The abundant beta clonotypes from cord blood had fewer insertions, and memory repertoires had none of this. Invariant MAIT and iNKT cells are populations that could partly confound zero-insertion analyses. Twin pairs had excess sharing that was weaker in beta out-of-frame sequences.

A single record per CDR3 protein comes from TCRdb applying MiXCR to the 5' RACE reads. The sample carries 640,000 or so distinct CDR3 sequences, 5.5% to 7.5% recorded once. V lost 8 bases, J lost 7 bases, and 20 bases lay in between. The CDR3 is made up of 14 amino acids. Germline values: CDR1 MNHEY, CDR2 SMNVEV (reference sequence). Sequenced input: naive T cells sorted from blood. This receptor was obtained from a man between 18 and 29 years old in good health. The chain joins TRBV27 to TRBJ1-1; possibly TRBD1 for D (6 bases). The CDR3 is CASHASGGQGEAFF. The CDR3 coding sequence is TGTGCCAGCCACGCATCCGGGGGGCAAGGTGAAGCTTTCTTT.